This paragraph reports one T cell receptor beta chain. The data stem from a study of T-cell reconstitution after alpha-beta-depleted transplantation in children. The TCRbeta library was prepared with unique molecular identifiers. MiXCR, run by TCRdb on the PCR reads, gives a single entry per CDR3 protein. The sample lists about 500,000 distinct CDR3 sequences, approximately 30% occurring once. This CDR3 spans 14 amino acids. V was pared by 1 base and J by 10 bases, with 6 bases of the junction left unmatched. The germline V gene encodes CDR1 DFQATT and CDR2 SNEGSKA (reference sequence). The sequencing used PBMCs from the stem cell graft donor, collected from the stem cell graft. The gene calls are TRBV20-1 and TRBJ2-1; TRBD2 matches at 11 bases. This receptor was identified in a human donor who donated a stem cell graft to a child with aplastic anemia. The CDR3 coding sequence is TGCAGTGCTAGAGGACTAGCGGGACCTGGGGAGCAGTTCTTC. Encoded protein: CSARGLAGPGEQFF.